This entry describes one T cell receptor (beta chain). No cognate antigen has been identified for it. No base quality information exists; no much larger clone differs at one position. This sample is drawn from a study of post-analysis software for immune sequencing data (dated by TCRdb to between 2014 and 2017). At the level of the whole study: The recorded disease courses included relapsing-remitting, secondary progressive and progressive-relapsing multiple sclerosis, and some patients had no subtype annotation. The multiple sclerosis patient repertoires were compared with ten to eleven previously published healthy control repertoires from donors aged about 6 to 26 years. A subset of samples was prepared in parallel using single-end sample barcoding, then pooled and co-amplified after Illumina adapter ligation.

To demonstrate the VDJtools post-analysis software, TCR beta repertoires were profiled from the peripheral blood of more than ten young patients with multiple sclerosis. The multiple sclerosis patients were children and adolescents between about 6 and 16 years of age. On the study overall, not on this receptor specifically: Direct clustering with F measure showed strong co-clustering of samples prepared in the same batch, prompting a batch-effect correction. Significantly lower normalized Chao1 diversity was found in multiple sclerosis patients than in controls, suggesting substantial peripheral T-cell clonal expansion. The multiple sclerosis patient group was slightly younger than the control group. Four to six TRBV segments, including TRBV5-6, TRBV5-1 and TRBV20-1, were significantly more frequent in patients than controls.

Deletion took 1 base off V and 6 bases off J, with a span of 10 bases between the germline ends. Its CDR3 holds 14 amino acids, cysteine through phenylalanine. Only the CDR3 DNA stays, 42 bases, in frame from base 1. The germline V gene supplies CDR1 SGHTA and CDR2 FQGTGA. The library was made by PCR. The data were produced on an Illumina HiSeq 2500. To reduce PCR and sequencing biases, unique molecular identifiers were built into the TCR beta cDNA libraries. Per 1 to 10 million input T cells, around 500,000 cDNA molecules were obtained, such that each molecule approximated one T cell. The same protocol used for the earlier healthy control dataset was applied to prepare and sequence the patient libraries. Samples belonging to the same batch were prepared together, multiplexed and sequenced on a shared HiSeq lane. The original pipeline was this. MIGEC was used to process the raw barcoded reads, and molecular identifier groups with only a single read were discarded before consensus assembly and CDR3 extraction. Clonotype tables were post-analysed with VDJtools, and diversity was normalized by down-sampling all datasets to the smallest sample size. In repertoire overlap clustering, CDR3 amino acid sequences, but not nucleotide sequences, were matched to correct batch-related cross-sample contamination. TCRdb reran the public reads through fastp at Q25 and MiXCR, keeping productive beta chains. Every CDR3 protein is listed once, alongside the most common genes and DNA of its rows. TCRdb's processing, not the study's, gives the V and J calls here. Recorded for this sample are approximately 730,000 distinct CDR3 sequences; about 45% of them occurred a single time. The ten largest clonotypes hold 4.9% of the sample.

The source material was blood. In this chain, TRBV7-3 is recombined with TRBJ2-1; a weak D assignment points to TRBD1 (5 bases agree). The sequence was collected from a girl aged 10-17 years with multiple sclerosis. The DNA reads as follows: TGTGCCAGCAGCTTAATTGGGGCCTTCAATGAGCAGTTCTTC. Its amino acids are CASSLIGAFNEQFF.